This entry describes one T cell receptor (beta chain). Antigen specificity is unknown. TCRB immunosequencing input was around 460 nanograms of biopsy DNA per sample. The data were produced by immunoSEQ multiplex PCR, yet TCRdb's version contains in-frame clones alone and is incomplete. The sample shows about 62,000 clones, about 89% of them seen only once. These data belong to a study of T cell repertoires in ileal Crohn's disease. The overall study: About half received postoperative treatment, some ten with thiopurines and around 17 anti-TNF. M6 samples are neoterminal ileum biopsies from postoperative colonoscopy. Findings and caveats of the study: Mucosal expansions were suggested to be mainly CD8 T cells.

Documented time point: neoterminal ileum biopsy at postoperative endoscopy, about 6 months after surgery. This CDR3 contains 15 residues. Germline CDR1 reads SGHDT; CDR2 reads YYEEEE. V dropped 2 bases and J dropped 4 bases, with 13 bases sitting between them. V and J are TRBV5-6 and TRBJ1-5; possible D gene TRBD1, 5 bases. Source material: ileal tissue. This clonotype was obtained from an adult with Crohn's disease. CDR3 region: CASSLNGAGNQPQHF. The CDR3 coding sequence is TGTGCCAGCAGCTTAAATGGGGCGGGGAATCAGCCCCAGCATTTT. Full variable domain (outside the CDR3, taken from reference TRBV5-6 and TRBJ1-5): DAGVTQSPTHLIKTRGQQVTLRCSPKSGHDTVSWYQQALGQGPQFIFQYYEEEERQRGNFPDRFSGHQFPNYSSELNVNALLLGDSALYLCASSLNGAGNQPQHFGDGTRLSIL.